A selection of T cell receptor beta chains follows, all from one sample in a study of cytomegalovirus exposure and HLA in healthy donors. Repertoires were generated with immunoSEQ multiplex PCR, while TCRdb's copy carries only in-frame clones and drops some. This table has 250,000 to 350,000 clones, 80% to 90% appearing once. The sample comprised PBMCs. The receptors shown here come from a man in his forties in good health and CMV-seropositive. Each CDR3 is given with its conserved first and last residue. The D gene is left open where the match is weak. Size values are once, few and many counts, or a class for expanded clones, and some rows have none.

V: TRBV7-3
D: TRBD2
size: .
J: TRBJ2-1
DNA: TGTGCCAGCAGCACAGCGGGAGTGGGGAATGAGCAGTTCTTC
CDR3: CASSTAGVGNEQFF

V: TRBV7-3
D: TRBD1
size: few
J: TRBJ2-1
DNA: TGTGCCAGCAGTCCAGGGGGCAGCTCCTACAATGAGCAGTTCTTC
CDR3: CASSPGGSSYNEQFF

V: TRBV27
D: .
size: .
J: TRBJ2-1
DNA: TGTGCCAGCATGGAGGAAAGCTCCTACAATGAGCAGTTCTTC
CDR3: CASMEESSYNEQFF

V: TRBV10-1
D: .
size: .
J: TRBJ2-5
DNA: TGCGCCAGCAGAGCTCAGGTTACCCAAGAGACCCAGTACTTC
CDR3: CASRAQVTQETQYF

V: TRBV5-1
D: .
size: .
J: TRBJ1-4
DNA: TGCGCCAGCAGCTTGAGTCTAGGGGATGAAAAGCTGTTTTTT
CDR3: CASSLSLGDEKLFF

V: TRBV28
D: .
size: .
J: TRBJ2-7
DNA: TGTGCCAGCAGTTTATGGGGCGGGGAGCGCGGCGAGCAGTACTTC
CDR3: CASSLWGGERGEQYF

V: TRBV19
D: .
size: .
J: TRBJ1-2
DNA: TGTGCCTCCAAGTACGCCCTAGGAGCTAACTATGGCTACACCTTC
CDR3: CASKYALGANYGYTF

V: TRBV30
D: TRBD1
size: .
J: TRBJ1-6
DNA: TGTGCCTGGAGTGTGCGACAGGGGGCTATCCCCGCCACCCTCCACTTT
CDR3: CAWSVRQGAIPATLHF

V: TRBV27
D: TRBD2
size: .
J: TRBJ2-7
DNA: TGTGCCAGCAGATCCTGGACTAGACCTAACGAGCAGTACTTC
CDR3: CASRSWTRPNEQYF

V: TRBV7-9
D: TRBD1
size: few
J: TRBJ1-1
DNA: TGTGCCAGCAGCTTAGCCGGCAGGGGGAGGGAAGCTTTCTTT
CDR3: CASSLAGRGREAFF

V: TRBV6-5
D: .
size: .
J: TRBJ2-2
DNA: TGTGCCAGCCACCGGGCCGGGGAGCTGTTTTTT
CDR3: CASHRAGELFF

V: TRBV7-3
D: .
size: .
J: TRBJ2-1
DNA: TGTGCCAGCAGCTTACTACAGGGTGAGAGCAATGAGCAGTTCTTC
CDR3: CASSLLQGESNEQFF